These 5 T cell receptor beta chains share one sample of origin, sequenced in a study of blood T cell repertoires in COVID-19. Assay used: immunoSEQ multiplex PCR; TCRdb lists only in-frame clones, some missing. The table includes about 200,000 clones, roughly 90% detected once. The sequenced material came from PBMCs or T cells enriched from blood (not recorded which). These receptors originate from a woman aged 30 to 39 who had been exposed to COVID-19.

The chain recombines TRBV28 with TRBJ1-4; no reliable D call. Trimming took 6 bases from V and 6 from J, leaving 11 bases between them. The CDR3 has 13 amino acids. Germline V gene lookup returns CDR1 MDHEN and CDR2 SYDVKM. The CDR3 DNA reads as TGTGCCAGCAGAGTCCAACTTGATGAAAAACTGTTTTTT. Amino acid sequence: CASRVQLDEKLFF. The full variable domain, in which reference TRBV28 and TRBJ1-4 provide the parts outside the CDR3, is DVKVTQSSRYLVKRTGEKVFLECVQDMDHENMFWYRQDPGLGLRLIYFSYDVKMKEKGDIPEGYSVSREKKERFSLILESASTNQTSMYLCASRVQLDEKLFFGSGTQLSVL.

This clone was observed a handful of times. The genes are TRBV11-3 and TRBJ1-6, with 9 bases matching TRBD1. CDR3 length: 18 amino acids. The germline gives CDR1 SGHNT, CDR2 YENEEA. V gave up 1 base and J gave up 6 bases; unmatched junction bases: 10. CDR3 in DNA: TGTGCCAGCAGCTTAGTCCGGACTCGACAGGGGGGTAATTCACCCCTCCACTTT. It codes for CASSLVRTRQGGNSPLHF.

This clone was seen a single time. The J gene is TRBJ1-3, the V gene TRBV9; 8 bases fit TRBD1. The J segment lost 0 bases and the V segment lost 0 bases, leaving 5 bases of the junction unmatched. Germline values: CDR1 SGDLS, CDR2 YYNGEE. This CDR3 is 17 amino acids long. The CDR3 DNA follows: TGTGCCAGCAGCGTAGGGGTCGGACAGGGCTCTGGAAACACCATATATTTT. As protein: CASSVGVGQGSGNTIYF.

This sequence joins TRBV2 and TRBJ2-7; D unresolved. V was pared by 11 bases and J by 2 bases, with 13 bases between. Germline V gene data show CDR1 as SNHLY and CDR2 as FYNNEI. The length of the CDR3 is 12 residues. DNA for the CDR3: TGTGCCTGCCATACGACACCCTACGAGCAGTACTTC. Amino acids: CACHTTPYEQYF. The variable domain in full, with the rest retrieved from reference TRBV2 and TRBJ2-7, is EPEVTQTPSHQVTQMGQEVILRCVPISNHLYFYWYRQILGQKVEFLVSFYNNEISEKSEIFDDQFSVERPDGSNFTLKIRSTKLEDSAMYFCACHTTPYEQYFGPGTRLTVT.

The chain couples TRBV7-6 to TRBJ2-3, with a possible D match to TRBD2 (6 bases). Between the trimmed V and J ends, which lost 1 base and 0 bases, there was a span of 11 bases. Germline V lookup: CDR1 SGHVS, CDR2 FNYEAQ. This CDR3 spans 16 amino acids. The CDR3 bases are TGTGCCAGCAGCTTAGGGGCGGGACCTAGCACAGATACGCAGTATTTT. It encodes CASSLGAGPSTDTQYF.